This TCR beta chain was profiled in a study of blood T cell repertoires in COVID-19. Study context: Both acute and convalescent COVID-19 samples were obtained from the United States, Italy and Spain. T cells, B-cell-depleted T cells, or PBMCs provided the cDNA or gDNA that served as material.

J lost 5 bases, V lost 6 bases, and 4 bases had no gene match. The CDR3 is made up of 13 amino acids. In the authors' methods: The authors estimated nucleated cell counts from reference gene primer amplification. The assay was immunoSEQ multiplex PCR, and TCRdb's table has in-frame clones only and misses some. V and J calls and clone size are copied from that table; D and trimming were computed from the DNA. The data contain tens of thousands of clones, 80% of them singletons. Sequencing used peripheral blood. The rearrangement joins TRBV12-3 or TRBV12-4 to TRBJ1-1, with 9 bases that match TRBD1. The receptor's source is a woman at least 80 years old with acute or convalescent COVID-19. The CDR3 sequence: CASSWDRETEAFF. DNA of the CDR3: TGTGCCAGCAGCTGGGACAGGGAAACTGAAGCTTTCTTT.